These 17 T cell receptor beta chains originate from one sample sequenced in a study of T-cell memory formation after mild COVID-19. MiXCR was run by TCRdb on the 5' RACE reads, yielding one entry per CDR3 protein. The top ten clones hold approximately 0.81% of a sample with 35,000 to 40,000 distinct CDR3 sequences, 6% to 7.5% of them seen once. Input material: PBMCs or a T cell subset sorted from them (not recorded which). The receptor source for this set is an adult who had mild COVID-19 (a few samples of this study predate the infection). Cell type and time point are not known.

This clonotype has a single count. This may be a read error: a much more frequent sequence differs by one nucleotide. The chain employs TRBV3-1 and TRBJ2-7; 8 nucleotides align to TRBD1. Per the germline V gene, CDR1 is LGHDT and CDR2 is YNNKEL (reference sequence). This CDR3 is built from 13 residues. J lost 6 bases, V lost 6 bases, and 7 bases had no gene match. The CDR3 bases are TGTGCCAGCAGACAGCTTGACAGGGGCGAGCAGTACTTC. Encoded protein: CASRQLDRGEQYF.

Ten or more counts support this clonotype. This chain's CDR3 is CASSPKGQGFAYEQYF. CDR3 DNA sequence: TGTGCCAGCTCACCAAAGGGACAGGGATTTGCCTACGAGCAGTACTTC. J is TRBJ2-7 and V is TRBV18; TRBD1 matches 9 bases. J was trimmed by 2 bases and V by 2 bases; bases with no gene match: 7. The CDR3 runs to 16 residues. Germline V gene data show CDR1 as KGHSH and CDR2 as LQKENI.

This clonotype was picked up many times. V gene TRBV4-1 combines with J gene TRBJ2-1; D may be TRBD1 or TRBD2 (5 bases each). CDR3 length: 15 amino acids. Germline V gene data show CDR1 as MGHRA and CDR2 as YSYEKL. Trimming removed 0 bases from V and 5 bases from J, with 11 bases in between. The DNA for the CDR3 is TGCGCCAGCAGCCAAGACTTTGGGACCAACAATGAGCAGTTCTTC. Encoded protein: CASSQDFGTNNEQFF.

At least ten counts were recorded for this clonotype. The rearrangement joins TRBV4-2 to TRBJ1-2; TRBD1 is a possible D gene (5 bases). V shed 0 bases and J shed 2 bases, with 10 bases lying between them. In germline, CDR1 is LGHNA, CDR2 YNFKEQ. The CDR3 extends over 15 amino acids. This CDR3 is CASSQDRTPNYGYTF. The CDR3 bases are TGTGCCAGCAGCCAAGATCGGACACCCAACTATGGCTACACCTTC.

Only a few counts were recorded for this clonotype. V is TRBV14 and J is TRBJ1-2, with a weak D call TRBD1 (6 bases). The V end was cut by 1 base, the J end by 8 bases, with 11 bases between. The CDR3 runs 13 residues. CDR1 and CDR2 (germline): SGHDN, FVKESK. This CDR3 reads CASSQAGARGYTF. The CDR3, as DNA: TGTGCCAGCAGCCAAGCAGGGGCGCGAGGCTACACCTTC.

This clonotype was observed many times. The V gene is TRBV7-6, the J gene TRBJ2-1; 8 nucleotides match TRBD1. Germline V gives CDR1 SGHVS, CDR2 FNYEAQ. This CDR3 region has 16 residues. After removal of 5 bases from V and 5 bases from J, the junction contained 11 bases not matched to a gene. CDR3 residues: CASSILQGERDNEQFF. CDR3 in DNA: TGTGCCAGCAGCATATTACAGGGGGAAAGGGACAATGAGCAGTTCTTC.

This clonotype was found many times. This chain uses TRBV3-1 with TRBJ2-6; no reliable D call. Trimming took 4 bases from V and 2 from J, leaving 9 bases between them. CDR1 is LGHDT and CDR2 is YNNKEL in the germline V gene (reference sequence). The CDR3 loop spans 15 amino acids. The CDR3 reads CASSLRGAGANVLTF. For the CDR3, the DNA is TGTGCCAGCAGCCTACGTGGGGCTGGGGCCAACGTCCTGACTTTC.

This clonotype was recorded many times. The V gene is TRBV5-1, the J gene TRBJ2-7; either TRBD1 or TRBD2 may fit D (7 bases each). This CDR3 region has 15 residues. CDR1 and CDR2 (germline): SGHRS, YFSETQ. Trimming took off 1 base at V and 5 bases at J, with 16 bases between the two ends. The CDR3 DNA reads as TGCGCCAGCAGCTTGTCGCAGGGAGGGGGCCACGAGCAGTACTTC. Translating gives CASSLSQGGGHEQYF. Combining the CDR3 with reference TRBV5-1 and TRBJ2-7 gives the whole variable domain KAGVTQTPRYLIKTRGQQVTLSCSPISGHRSVSWYQQTPGQGLQFLFEYFSETQRNKGNFPGRFSGRQFSNSRSEMNVSTLELGDSALYLCASSLSQGGGHEQYFGPGTRLTVT.

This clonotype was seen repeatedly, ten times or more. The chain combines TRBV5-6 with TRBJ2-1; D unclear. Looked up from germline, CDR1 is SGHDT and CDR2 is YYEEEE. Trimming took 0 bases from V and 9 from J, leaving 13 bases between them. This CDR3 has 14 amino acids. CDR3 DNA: TGTGCCAGCAGCTTGGCGCCGGGTTCGGGTGAGCAGTTCTTC. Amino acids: CASSLAPGSGEQFF.

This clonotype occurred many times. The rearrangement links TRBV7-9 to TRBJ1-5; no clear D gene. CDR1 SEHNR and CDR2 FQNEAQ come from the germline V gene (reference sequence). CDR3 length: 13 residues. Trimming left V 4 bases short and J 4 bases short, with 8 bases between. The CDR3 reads CASSSVGNQPQHF. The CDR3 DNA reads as TGTGCCAGCAGCTCAGTGGGGAATCAGCCCCAGCATTTT.

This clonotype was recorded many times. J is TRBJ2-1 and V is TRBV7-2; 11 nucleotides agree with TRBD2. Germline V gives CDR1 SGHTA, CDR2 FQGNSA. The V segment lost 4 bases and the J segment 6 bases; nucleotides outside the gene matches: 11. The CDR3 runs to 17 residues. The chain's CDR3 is CASSSASLSGRANEQFF. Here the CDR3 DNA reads TGTGCCAGCAGCTCAGCGTCCCTTAGCGGGAGGGCCAATGAGCAGTTCTTC. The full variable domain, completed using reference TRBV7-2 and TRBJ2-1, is GAGVSQSPSNKVTEKGKDVELRCDPISGHTALYWYRQSLGQGLEFLIYFQGNSAPDKSGLPSDRFSAERTGGSVSTLTIQRTQQEDSAVYLCASSSASLSGRANEQFFGPGTRLTVL.

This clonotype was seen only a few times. CDR3 sequence: CASSKLAGAREDTQYF. The CDR3 nucleotides are TGTGCCAGTAGTAAACTAGCGGGGGCCCGGGAAGATACGCAGTATTTT. V gene TRBV19 combines with J gene TRBJ2-3; 11 positions match TRBD2. V shed 4 bases, J shed 5 bases, and the junction held 8 bases outside the gene matches. The CDR3 consists of 16 residues. Per germline, CDR1 LNHDA and CDR2 SQIVND (reference sequence).

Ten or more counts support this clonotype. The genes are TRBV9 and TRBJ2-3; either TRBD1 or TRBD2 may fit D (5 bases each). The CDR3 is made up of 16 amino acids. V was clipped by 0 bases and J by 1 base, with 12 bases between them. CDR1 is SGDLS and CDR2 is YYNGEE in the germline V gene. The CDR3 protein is CASSVGDGDRTDTQYF. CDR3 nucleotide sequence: TGTGCCAGCAGCGTAGGGGACGGGGACCGCACAGATACGCAGTATTTT. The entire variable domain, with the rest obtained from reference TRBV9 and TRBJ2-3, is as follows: DSGVTQTPKHLITATGQRVTLRCSPRSGDLSVYWYQQSLDQGLQFLIQYYNGEERAKGNILERFSAQQFPDLHSELNLSSLELGDSALYFCASSVGDGDRTDTQYFGPGTRLTVL.

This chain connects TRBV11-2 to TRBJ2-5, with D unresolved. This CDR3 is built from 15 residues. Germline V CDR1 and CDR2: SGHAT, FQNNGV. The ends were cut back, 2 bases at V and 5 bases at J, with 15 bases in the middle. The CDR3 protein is CASSLTGLVLETQYF. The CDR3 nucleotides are TGTGCCAGCAGCTTAACTGGCTTGGTTCTGGAGACCCAGTACTTC.

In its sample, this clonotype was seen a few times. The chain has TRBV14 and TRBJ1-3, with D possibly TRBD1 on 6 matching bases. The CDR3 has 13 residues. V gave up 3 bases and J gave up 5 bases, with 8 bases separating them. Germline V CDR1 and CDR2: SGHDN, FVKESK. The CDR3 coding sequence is TGTGCCAGCAGCCAGCAGGGGAGAAACACCATATATTTT. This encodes CASSQQGRNTIYF.

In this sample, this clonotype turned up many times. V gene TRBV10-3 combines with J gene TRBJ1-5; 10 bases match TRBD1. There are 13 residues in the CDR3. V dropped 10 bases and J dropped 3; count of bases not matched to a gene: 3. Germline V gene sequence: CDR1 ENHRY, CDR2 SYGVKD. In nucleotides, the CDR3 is TGTGCCACGGGACAGGGGTACAATCAGCCCCAGCATTTT. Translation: CATGQGYNQPQHF.

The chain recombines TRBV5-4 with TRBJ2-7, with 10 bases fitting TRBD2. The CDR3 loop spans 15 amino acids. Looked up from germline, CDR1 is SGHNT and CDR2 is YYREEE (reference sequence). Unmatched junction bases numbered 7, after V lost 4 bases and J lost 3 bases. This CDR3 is CASSARLAGDYEQYF. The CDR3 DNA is TGTGCCAGCAGCGCGAGACTAGCGGGTGACTACGAGCAGTACTTC.